This TCR beta chain was retrieved from a study of vaccination and CD4 T cells after COVID-19 (dated by TCRdb to the early 2020s). Concerning the study at large: Every convalescent patient had a positive nasal swab PCR test for SARS-CoV-2, with mild disease in nine patients and severe disease in one. Overlapping spike peptide pools from SARS-CoV-2 and from the common cold coronaviruses HCoV-NL63, HCoV-OC43 and HCoV-229E were used as culture stimuli. Six males and four females were included in the convalescent cohort, with two Hispanic individuals, seven Caucasians, two Asians and one multiracial person represented. In over 8 COVID-19 convalescent patients and a handful of infection-naive healthy vaccine recipients, the spike-specific CD4+ TCR repertoire before mRNA vaccination was compared with the repertoire after mRNA vaccination. Post-COVID blood samples from convalescent patients were collected a median of about 110 days after diagnosis, with a range of roughly 30 to 161 days. Participants received two doses of either the Pfizer-BioNTech BNT162b2 vaccine (n=8) or the Moderna mRNA-1273 vaccine (n=2). Post-vaccine blood samples were obtained a median of approximately 74 days after the second vaccine dose, with a range of roughly 14 to 241 days. In control cultures, a CEFX viral epitope pool was used as positive control, an HIV-1 Nef peptide pool was used as negative control, or no peptide was added.

The protocol used for the library was PCR. DNA from cultured CD4+ T cells underwent TCR sequencing with the Oncomine TCR Beta short-read assay at the Johns Hopkins FTIC core. The QIAamp micro DNA kit was used to extract genomic DNA from the cultured CD4+ T cells. The Oncomine TCR Beta libraries from cultured CD4+ T cells were pooled using unique dual indexes and then sequenced on an Illumina iSeq 100. Turning to the authors' computational methods: Non-productive sequences were removed, and CDR3s that did not start with C, did not end with F or W, or were shorter than 7 amino acids were discarded. The MANAFEST web application was used to identify antigen-specific clonotypes by comparing peptide-stimulated wells against reference wells and other culture wells. Positive clones required FDR below 0.05, an odds ratio above 5, and productive frequency above 0.1% in at least two of three replicate wells. A clonotype counted as cross-reactive if it showed significant expansion both in the SARS-CoV-2 spike wells and in at least one common cold coronavirus spike condition. Using R version 3.6.1, CDR3 homology was evaluated through Levenshtein distances (stringdist) along with unrooted phylogenetic trees (ape). TCRdb ran its own pipeline on the public reads, namely fastp trimming at Q25 and MiXCR clone calling, and kept in-frame beta chains. Identical CDR3 proteins give one entry, which carries the most common genes and DNA. The V and J calls were determined by TCRdb, not by the authors. This sample is represented by around 16,000 distinct CDR3 sequences; roughly 73% of them were singletons. The ten largest clones take up approximately 11% of the sample.

On this clonotype: No antigen is known for it. Per-base qualities were not stored, and no clone one base away is much larger.

The treatment or condition label for this specimen denotes: roughly 11-day PBMC culture with coronavirus spike peptide pools or control peptides (ViraFEST assay). The ViraFEST assay was used in the study, in which antigen-specific T cells were expanded with peptide pools and expanded clonotypes were subsequently identified by TCR sequencing. The convalescent patients' positive SARS-CoV-2 PCR tests were from March to December 2020, which was before the Alpha, Beta and Delta variants emerged in the United States. Each well held 2.2 million or so PBMCs cultured with roughly 10 ug/ml peptide pools in IMDM containing approximately 4.8% human AB serum and around 9 IU/ml IL-2. Half of the culture medium was replaced with fresh IL-2-containing medium on days 3 and 7. Once the cells had been in culture for over nine days, the EasySep CD4+ T cell isolation kit was used to isolate CD4+ T cells by negative selection. Ficoll-Paque Plus gradient centrifugation was used to isolate PBMCs from whole blood, and the isolated PBMCs were then either used fresh or cryopreserved at -140C. Each culture condition was generally run in triplicate wells.

Reading the germline V gene gives CDR1 KGHDR and CDR2 SFDVKD. Germline trimming amounts to 4 bases on V and 6 bases on J, with 8 as the count of junction bases outside the gene matches. Spanning cysteine to phenylalanine, the CDR3 consists of 15 amino acids. The read is trimmed to its CDR3 DNA, 45 bases read in frame from base 1. On the study overall, not on this receptor specifically: Of the vaccine-specific clones found in convalescent patients, nearly all (304 of 307) were mono-reactive for SARS-CoV-2 spike instead of being cross-reactive with common cold coronaviruses. In convalescent patients, a median around 86% of post-vaccine SARS-CoV-2-reactive clones were detected only after vaccination, and vaccine-specific priming was suggested by this finding. The study included relatively few convalescent patients and did not analyze early timepoints after natural infection. The median number of SARS-CoV-2-reactive clonotypes rose from about 23 after infection to roughly 38 after vaccination, but the change was not significant.

The receptor was isolated from a human donor who had recovered from COVID-19. The sequencing sample was made of CD4+ T cells from blood, cultured in vitro. The sequence joins TRBV24-1 to TRBJ1-2, with TRBD1 matching 9 junction bases. This receptor has the CDR3 CATSEPGTGMDGYTF. DNA sequence: TGTGCCACCAGTGAACCCGGGACAGGGATGGATGGCTACACCTTC.